This T cell receptor (beta chain) derives from a study of blood T cell repertoires in COVID-19. Across the study: COVID-19 samples from acute and convalescent phases originated in the United States, Italy and Spain. Nucleic acid was either cDNA or gDNA, and it came from T cells, B-cell-depleted T cells, or PBMCs.

The CDR3 spans 17 residues. Germline V lookup: CDR1 MGHRA, CDR2 YSYEKL. V lost 6 bases and J lost 0, with 18 bases in between. The method was immunoSEQ multiplex PCR; TCRdb's version includes in-frame clones alone and lacks a portion of them. The table has 300,000 or so clones, around 83% seen once; the top ten hold roughly 1.3%. A single count supports this clone. The chain uses TRBV4-1 and TRBJ2-1; D is perhaps TRBD1 (6 bases). Source material: peripheral blood. The clonotype originates from a woman aged 50 to 65 with acute or convalescent COVID-19. CDR3 region: CASSPGERLSSYNEQFF. The CDR3, as DNA: TGCGCCAGCAGTCCAGGGGAGCGGCTGAGCTCCTACAATGAGCAGTTCTTC.